The 25 T cell receptor beta chains below all came from one sample that was sequenced in a study of T cell responses to AZD1222 COVID-19 vaccine. The method was immunoSEQ multiplex PCR; TCRdb's version includes in-frame clones alone and lacks a portion of them. The top ten clones hold roughly 1% of a sample with around 120,000 clones, over 85% of them seen once. The sequencing used peripheral blood, collected 28 days after the second AZD1222 dose. These receptors all stem from an adult who received the AZD1222 COVID-19 vaccine.

CDR3 amino acids: CASSPVPGQRNTEAFF. In nucleotides, the CDR3 is TGTGCCAGCAGCCCAGTTCCGGGACAGAGAAACACTGAAGCTTTCTTT. This chain joins TRBV6-2 or TRBV6-3 and TRBJ1-1; 7 bases fit TRBD1. Germline trimming cut 6 bases from V and 2 bases from J; bases unmatched to any gene: 12. The CDR3 loop spans 16 amino acids. Looked up from germline, CDR1 is MNHEY and CDR2 is SVGEGT.

This chain joins TRBV3-1 (or the pseudogene TRBV3-2) and TRBJ1-2; unclear D gene. Germline V gene sequence: CDR1 LGHDT, CDR2 YNNKEL (reference sequence). The V and J ends lost 0 bases and 4 bases respectively, with 12 bases between them. The CDR3 spans 15 residues. The CDR3 region is CASSQDHQARYGYTF. CDR3 nucleotides: TGTGCCAGCAGCCAAGATCATCAGGCCCGCTATGGCTACACCTTC.

The CDR3 loop is CASSYSNNGDPLVYEQYF. The CDR3 DNA follows: TGTGCCAGCAGTTACTCGAATAATGGGGACCCCTTGGTCTACGAGCAGTACTTC. The chain joins TRBV6-2 or TRBV6-3 to TRBJ2-7; D assignment may be TRBD1 or TRBD2 (5 bases each). The germline V gene has CDR1 MNHEY and CDR2 SVGEGT. The V and J ends lost 0 bases and 3 bases respectively, with 21 bases between them. This CDR3 region has 18 residues.

This chain connects TRBV19 to TRBJ1-6; TRBD1 might be the D (6 bases). Germline CDR1 and CDR2: LNHDA and SQIVND (reference sequence). The CDR3 runs to 16 residues. V lost 6 bases and J lost 5, with 17 bases in between. The CDR3 reads CASRSDGGQDNSPLHF. CDR3 bases: TGTGCCAGTAGAAGCGACGGGGGACAAGATAATTCACCCCTCCACTTT.

V gene TRBV6-5 combines with J gene TRBJ1-1, with D uncertain. Between the trimmed V and J ends, which lost 5 bases and 1 base, there was a span of 11 bases. The CDR3 is 14 residues long. Germline loops: CDR1 MNHEY, CDR2 SVGAGI. The CDR3 coding sequence is TGTGCCAGCAGTCCCCCTCGGGCGAACACTGAAGCTTTCTTT. It encodes CASSPPRANTEAFF.

The chain uses TRBV27 and TRBJ1-6; the match to TRBD1 covers 9 bases. J was trimmed by 9 bases and V by 4 bases; bases with no gene match: 10. The CDR3 is made up of 16 amino acids. CDR1 MNHEY and CDR2 SMNVEV come from the germline V gene (reference sequence). This CDR3 is CASSSPGQGLSSPLHF. The CDR3 DNA sequence: TGTGCCAGCAGTTCACCGGGACAGGGATTAAGTTCACCCCTCCACTTT.

The rearrangement links TRBV7-9 to TRBJ2-3, with unresolved D. The CDR3 totals 16 residues. The germline V gene encodes CDR1 SEHNR and CDR2 FQNEAQ (reference sequence). V gave up 5 bases and J gave up 6 bases, with 21 bases separating them. DNA of the CDR3: TGTGCCAGCAGCATCAGTGACGGACGGACCGTGGATACGCAGTATTTT. Translated, it gives CASSISDGRTVDTQYF.

The chain recombines TRBV9 with TRBJ2-1; 8 bases map to TRBD2. The junction had 4 bases not matched to a gene; V was cut back by 0 bases and J by 5 bases. The CDR3 runs 15 residues. Germline CDR1 and CDR2: SGDLS and YYNGEE. CDR3 amino acids: CASSVGSGVHNEQFF. The CDR3 DNA reads as TGTGCCAGCAGCGTAGGTAGCGGGGTCCACAATGAGCAGTTCTTC.

J is TRBJ1-1 and V is TRBV5-6; D call uncertain. The CDR3 length is 12 residues. Germline V gene data show CDR1 as SGHDT and CDR2 as YYEEEE. Between the trimmed V and J ends, which lost 1 base and 5 bases, there was a span of 6 bases. CDR3 in DNA: TGTGCCAGCAGCTTGCCTGAAACTGAAGCTTTCTTT. Residues: CASSLPETEAFF. Supplemented by reference TRBV5-6 and TRBJ1-1, the full variable domain reads DAGVTQSPTHLIKTRGQQVTLRCSPKSGHDTVSWYQQALGQGPQFIFQYYEEEERQRGNFPDRFSGHQFPNYSSELNVNALLLGDSALYLCASSLPETEAFFGQGTRLTVV.

The chain uses TRBV27 and TRBJ1-3, with TRBD1 matching over 7 bases. The CDR3 sequence is 15 residues long. V shed 6 bases, J shed 0 bases, and the junction held 5 bases outside the gene matches. Germline values: CDR1 MNHEY, CDR2 SMNVEV (reference sequence). The CDR3 is CASRTGPSSGNTIYF. CDR3 sequence (DNA): TGTGCCAGCAGGACAGGGCCGAGCTCTGGAAACACCATATATTTT.

Only one count was recorded for this clone. V usage is TRBV25-1 and J usage is TRBJ1-1, with D tentatively TRBD1 (6 bases). The V end lost 5 bases, the J end lost 1 base, and 11 bases lay between the germline ends. Germline V gene lookup returns CDR1 MGHDK and CDR2 SYGVNS. This CDR3 has 14 amino acids. CDR3 amino acids: CASSITTGNTEAFF. In nucleotides, the CDR3 is TGTGCCAGCAGTATTACGACAGGGAACACTGAAGCTTTCTTT. Full variable domain (remainder filled in from reference TRBV25-1 and TRBJ1-1): EADIYQTPRYLVIGTGKKITLECSQTMGHDKMYWYQQDPGMELHLIHYSYGVNSTEKGDLSSESTVSRIRTEHFPLTLESARPSHTSQYLCASSITTGNTEAFFGQGTRLTVV.

The rearrangement uses TRBV4-3 and TRBJ1-1, with 10 bases identical to TRBD1. CDR1 is LGHNA and CDR2 is YSLEER in the germline V gene. The CDR3 covers 14 residues. V lost 5 bases and J lost 4; bases outside the gene matches: 4. The CDR3 is CASSRDRGVTEAFF. Written as DNA, the CDR3 is TGCGCCAGCAGCAGGGACAGGGGAGTCACTGAAGCTTTCTTT.

The chain joins TRBV4-1 to TRBJ1-4; TRBD1 matches 7 bases. Losses at the gene ends were 0 bases for V and 0 bases for J; bases not matched to a gene: 7. Germline CDR1 reads MGHRA; CDR2 reads YSYEKL. There are 18 residues in the CDR3. CDR3 loop: CASSQDPTGPATNEKLFF. CDR3 coding DNA: TGCGCCAGCAGCCAAGATCCGACAGGGCCTGCAACTAATGAAAAACTGTTTTTT.

This clone occurred once. This chain joins TRBV5-1 and TRBJ1-1, with D possibly TRBD1 on 6 matching bases. The CDR3 covers 14 residues. The V end was cut by 5 bases, the J end by 0 bases, with 11 bases between. From germline, CDR1 is SGHRS and CDR2 YFSETQ. In nucleotides, the CDR3 is TGCGCCAGCAGTTCACAGGGTCTGAACACTGAAGCTTTCTTT. This gives the protein CASSSQGLNTEAFF. Combining the CDR3 with reference TRBV5-1 and TRBJ1-1 gives the whole variable domain KAGVTQTPRYLIKTRGQQVTLSCSPISGHRSVSWYQQTPGQGLQFLFEYFSETQRNKGNFPGRFSGRQFSNSRSEMNVSTLELGDSALYLCASSSQGLNTEAFFGQGTRLTVV.

The chain joins TRBV5-1 to TRBJ2-5; 7 positions match TRBD2. CDR1 and CDR2 (germline): SGHRS, YFSETQ. This CDR3 spans 16 amino acids. The V and J ends lost 0 bases and 2 bases, in that order; junction bases with no gene match: 7. This chain's CDR3 is CASSLVSGTHQETQYF. The CDR3 nucleotides are TGCGCCAGCAGCTTGGTGAGCGGGACCCATCAAGAGACCCAGTACTTC.

J is TRBJ2-1 and V is TRBV27, with 11 positions matching TRBD1. Germline lookup yields CDR1 MNHEY and CDR2 SMNVEV (reference sequence). The ends lost 8 bases at V and 8 bases at J; junction bases unmatched: 14. This CDR3 is 16 amino acids long. Written as DNA, the CDR3 is TGTGCCAGCCAGGGACAGGGGGATCGTTTAGGTGATGAGCAGTTCTTC. Translation: CASQGQGDRLGDEQFF.

This rearrangement joins TRBV20-1 to TRBJ1-2, with 9 bases lining up with TRBD1. Germline CDR1 DFQATT, CDR2 SNEGSKA (reference sequence). With 3 bases clipped from V and 4 bases from J, the junction kept 12 bases outside the gene matches. The length of the CDR3 is 16 residues. The CDR3 DNA sequence: TGCAGTGCTAGTCCGACAGGGGGATTGACTCTCTATGGCTACACCTTC. Its translation is CSASPTGGLTLYGYTF.

The chain has TRBV7-9 and TRBJ2-1; TRBD2 matches 7 bases. Germline CDR1 SEHNR, CDR2 FQNEAQ (reference sequence). The CDR3 consists of 13 residues. Trimming took 1 base from V and 10 from J; bases not matched to a gene: 4. CDR3 loop: CASSLGAGNEQFF. Written as DNA, the CDR3 is TGTGCCAGCAGCTTAGGAGCGGGGAACGAGCAGTTCTTC.

The V call is TRBV15, the J call TRBJ2-3, with TRBD2 as a possible D gene (6 bases). The CDR3 runs to 13 residues. The V gene lost 5 bases and the J gene lost 11 bases, with 17 bases spanning the gap. Germline V gene sequence: CDR1 LNHNV, CDR2 YYDKDF (reference sequence). CDR3: CATSYSLAGGQYF. DNA for the CDR3: TGTGCCACCAGCTACTCACTAGCAGGTGGGCAGTATTTT.

The CDR3 protein is CASSQGAPVPYGYTF. CDR3 nucleotide sequence: TGTGCCAGCAGCCAAGGGGCGCCAGTCCCCTATGGCTACACCTTC. V is TRBV3-1 (or the pseudogene TRBV3-2) and J is TRBJ1-2; D ambiguous. Between the trimmed V and J ends, which lost 1 base and 4 bases, there was a span of 13 bases. This CDR3 spans 15 amino acids. Looked up from germline, CDR1 is LGHDT and CDR2 is YNNKEL (reference sequence).

The rearrangement joins TRBV3-1 (or the pseudogene TRBV3-2) to TRBJ1-6; 10 bases are shared with TRBD1. Unmatched junction bases numbered 3, after V lost 2 bases and J lost 2 bases. The length of the CDR3 is 17 residues. Germline CDR1 is LGHDT and CDR2 is YNNKEL (reference sequence). CDR3 sequence: CASSQRTGGTYNSPLHF. CDR3 nucleotide sequence: TGTGCCAGCAGCCAAAGGACAGGGGGGACCTATAATTCACCCCTCCACTTT.

V gene TRBV4-2 combines with J gene TRBJ1-2; TRBD1 agrees at 7 bases. The ends lost 0 bases at V and 3 bases at J; junction bases unmatched: 4. The CDR3 length is 15 residues. CDR1 and CDR2 from the germline V gene are LGHNA and YNFKEQ. The CDR3 sequence: CASSQDTGADYGYTF. The CDR3 coding sequence is TGTGCCAGCAGCCAAGATACAGGGGCCGACTATGGCTACACCTTC.

The chain links TRBV7-2 to TRBJ2-5; D is perhaps TRBD1 or TRBD2 (5 bases each). This CDR3 is built from 13 residues. The germline V gene encodes CDR1 SGHTA and CDR2 FQGNSA. V lost 5 bases to trimming and J lost 5 bases, with 12 bases between them. Here the CDR3 reads CASSPGHRETQYF. Here the CDR3 DNA reads TGTGCCAGCAGCCCGGGGCATAGGGAGACCCAGTACTTC.

The chain couples TRBV6-5 to TRBJ2-1; 11 nucleotides agree with TRBD1. CDR1 is MNHEY and CDR2 is SVGAGI in the germline V gene. V was clipped by 6 bases and J by 7 bases; unmatched bases: 8. The CDR3 spans 15 residues. The CDR3, as DNA: TGTGCCAGCAGATTACCCGGACAGGGGGCAAATGAGCAGTTCTTC. Amino acids: CASRLPGQGANEQFF.

This clone was observed once. The V and J genes are TRBV12-3 or TRBV12-4 and TRBJ1-2; D gene ambiguous. The length of the CDR3 is 13 residues. The V and J ends lost 7 bases and 4 bases respectively, with 13 bases between them. In DNA, the CDR3 is TGTGCCAGCATCATTCGGGGTTCCTATGGCTACACCTTC. This translates into CASIIRGSYGYTF.